These 18 T cell receptor beta chains were all obtained from the same sample, sequenced in a study of blood T cell repertoires in COVID-19. Method: immunoSEQ multiplex PCR; TCRdb's copy keeps in-frame clones and lacks some. In the table there are 200,000 to 250,000 clones, 87% of which are singletons. The sample comprised PBMCs or T cells enriched from blood (not recorded which). All receptors derive from a woman between 25 and 40 years old with acute COVID-19.

The V call is TRBV30, the J call TRBJ1-2; a weak D match, TRBD1 (6 bases). CDR3 size: 12 residues. Germline loops: CDR1 GTSNPN, CDR2 SVGIG (reference sequence). V was cut by 8 bases and J by 8 bases, with 18 bases left in between. The CDR3 coding sequence is TGTGCCGGGCCCAAGGGGGATGGGGGCTACACCTTC. Amino acids: CAGPKGDGGYTF.

The sample holds many counts of this clone. V gene TRBV30 combines with J gene TRBJ2-7; tentative D call: TRBD1 (8 bases). The V gene lost 2 bases and the J gene lost 2 bases, with 16 bases spanning the gap. Germline lookup yields CDR1 GTSNPN and CDR2 SVGIG (reference sequence). The CDR3 runs 15 residues. The CDR3 region has the DNA TGTGCCTGGAGTCTCACAGGGGGGGAGACCTACGAGCAGTACTTC. Translated, it gives CAWSLTGGETYEQYF.

This chain connects TRBV18 to TRBJ1-1; TRBD1 matches 11 bases. V lost 6 bases, J lost 7 bases, and 7 bases stayed unmatched. This CDR3 comprises 14 residues. Germline V gene lookup returns CDR1 KGHSH and CDR2 LQKENI. CDR3: CASSLGTGGGEAFF. The CDR3 region has the DNA TGTGCCAGCTCCCTAGGGACAGGGGGAGGTGAAGCTTTCTTT.

In this sample, this clone turned up a few times. The chain joins TRBV18 to TRBJ1-2; D is unclear. CDR3 size: 17 residues. With 0 bases removed from V and 5 bases from J, the gap between germline ends came to 19 bases. Germline CDR1 is KGHSH and CDR2 is LQKENI. The DNA for the CDR3 is TGTGCCAGCTCACCACCTCCCGCCTTACAGAAGACATATGGCTACACCTTC. Protein product: CASSPPPALQKTYGYTF.

Worth noting for this clone: Other DNA sequences in this sample translate to the same CDR3. V and J are TRBV7-9 and TRBJ1-1, with 7 bases identical to TRBD1. The CDR3 has 17 residues. Germline V lookup: CDR1 SEHNR, CDR2 FQNEAQ (reference sequence). V lost 4 bases to trimming and J lost 0 bases; unmatched junction nucleotides: 11. CDR3 loop: CASSYRGQISMNTEAFF. The CDR3 nucleotides are TGTGCCAGCAGCTACCGGGGACAGATCAGTATGAACACTGAAGCTTTCTTT.

V gene TRBV5-8 combines with J gene TRBJ1-1; D gene uncertain. V was clipped by 0 bases and J by 2 bases, with 11 bases between them. CDR3 length: 15 residues. CDR1 is SGHTS, CDR2 YDEGEE, per germline. CDR3: CASSLVGIFNTEAFF. CDR3 DNA sequence: TGTGCCAGCAGCTTGGTTGGCATTTTTAACACTGAAGCTTTCTTT.

The V and J genes are TRBV19 and TRBJ1-4, with TRBD1 matching 8 bases. The CDR3 spans 13 residues. Germline V lookup: CDR1 LNHDA, CDR2 SQIVND (reference sequence). The trim removed 10 bases at V and 6 bases at J, leaving 7 bases unmatched. CDR3 DNA: TGTGCCACCGAAGACAGGGGTGATGAAAAACTGTTTTTT. It is translated as CATEDRGDEKLFF.

The chain recombines TRBV14 with TRBJ2-1; 8 bases fit TRBD2. V shed 6 bases, J shed 5 bases, and the junction held 6 bases outside the gene matches. Germline CDR1 is SGHDN and CDR2 is FVKESK. The CDR3 loop spans 14 amino acids. CDR3 coding DNA: TGTGCCAGCAGAAATAGCGGGGCCCACAATGAGCAGTTCTTC. It is translated as CASRNSGAHNEQFF.

V gene TRBV7-9 combines with J gene TRBJ1-3; tentatively, D is TRBD1 (5 bases). The CDR3 runs 15 residues. The germline V gene encodes CDR1 SEHNR and CDR2 FQNEAQ (reference sequence). Deletions cut 0 bases from V and 4 bases from J, with 10 bases between. The CDR3 sequence is CASSLAGRGGNTIYF. The DNA of the CDR3 is TGTGCCAGCAGCTTAGCGGGGAGGGGAGGAAACACCATATATTTT.

This chain uses TRBV16 with TRBJ1-4; no definite D call. V gave up 5 bases and J gave up 0 bases, with 13 bases separating them. Germline V lookup: CDR1 KGHSY, CDR2 FQNENV. The CDR3 runs to 16 residues. In nucleotides, the CDR3 is TGTGCCAGCAGCTCGACGCAGACTGCAACTAATGAAAAACTGTTTTTT. It translates to CASSSTQTATNEKLFF.

The chain combines TRBV7-9 with TRBJ1-1; D not resolved. V was shortened by 5 bases and J by 8 bases, with 21 bases between the two germline ends. The CDR3 is 15 amino acids. CDR1 is SEHNR, CDR2 FQNEAQ, per germline (reference sequence). The CDR3 loop reads CASSPFTPDAREAFF. As DNA, the CDR3 is TGTGCCAGCAGCCCCTTCACGCCTGACGCCAGGGAAGCTTTCTTT.

The J gene is TRBJ2-2, the V gene TRBV7-6; TRBD1 might be the D (6 bases). V was pared by 5 bases and J by 4 bases, with 17 bases between. CDR1 is SGHVS, CDR2 FNYEAQ, per germline. The CDR3 is 16 residues long. DNA for the CDR3: TGTGCCAGCAGCCCCGCCGGGACAAAGAGCACCGGGGAGCTGTTTTTT. It translates to CASSPAGTKSTGELFF.

With respect to this clone: A much larger clone is a single base away; this may be a read error. The chain combines TRBV4-2 with TRBJ2-5; 10 nucleotides align to TRBD1. The CDR3 has 15 residues. Trimming cost V 8 bases and J 0 bases; bases outside gene matches: 6. CDR1 is LGHNA, CDR2 YNFKEQ, per germline. The CDR3 sequence: CASGTGTGDQETQYF. For the CDR3, the DNA is TGTGCCAGCGGCACCGGGACAGGGGACCAAGAGACCCAGTACTTC.

This clone has only one observation. This chain connects TRBV11-2 to TRBJ1-3; TRBD1 agrees at 7 bases. Germline loops: CDR1 SGHAT, CDR2 FQNNGV. With 5 bases clipped from V and 0 bases from J, the junction kept 13 bases outside the gene matches. CDR3 length: 18 residues. The CDR3 DNA is TGTGCCAGCAGCCCAGACTCAGGGGGAGCATTCTCTGGAAACACCATATATTTT. This encodes CASSPDSGGAFSGNTIYF.

This rearrangement joins TRBV4-1 to TRBJ1-2; possible D gene TRBD1, 6 bases. The CDR3 covers 14 residues. Germline V gene lookup returns CDR1 MGHRA and CDR2 YSYEKL. V was pared by 1 base and J by 4 bases, with 10 bases between. CDR3 residues: CASSQVGQRYGYTF. Written as DNA, the CDR3 is TGCGCCAGCAGCCAAGTTGGACAGCGCTATGGCTACACCTTC.

This clone was found once. This chain uses TRBV5-8 with TRBJ1-5; D remains ambiguous. Trimming pared 2 bases from V and 2 bases from J, leaving 11 bases between. Germline loops: CDR1 SGHTS, CDR2 YDEGEE. The CDR3 spans 15 residues. In nucleotides, the CDR3 is TGTGCCAGCAGCTTTGTCCAGGAGGGCAATCAGCCCCAGCATTTT. Translation: CASSFVQEGNQPQHF.

The gene calls are TRBV5-1 and TRBJ2-1; 12 bases fit TRBD2. The germline V gene has CDR1 SGHRS and CDR2 YFSETQ. CDR3 length equals 16 residues. With V trimmed by 1 base and J by 7 bases, 6 bases remained unmatched. DNA for the CDR3: TGCGCCAGCAGCTTGATCGCTAGCGGGGGGGAGAATGAGCAGTTCTTC. Its protein is CASSLIASGGENEQFF.

The chain employs TRBV9 and TRBJ2-7; 14 nucleotides line up with TRBD2. V lost 4 bases to trimming and J lost 6 bases; unmatched junction nucleotides: 12. In germline, CDR1 is SGDLS, CDR2 YYNGEE. This CDR3 has 17 residues. The DNA of the CDR3 is TGTGCCAGCAGCACCGGGACTAGCGGGGGACGCCGGGTCGAGCAGTACTTC. Protein sequence: CASSTGTSGGRRVEQYF.